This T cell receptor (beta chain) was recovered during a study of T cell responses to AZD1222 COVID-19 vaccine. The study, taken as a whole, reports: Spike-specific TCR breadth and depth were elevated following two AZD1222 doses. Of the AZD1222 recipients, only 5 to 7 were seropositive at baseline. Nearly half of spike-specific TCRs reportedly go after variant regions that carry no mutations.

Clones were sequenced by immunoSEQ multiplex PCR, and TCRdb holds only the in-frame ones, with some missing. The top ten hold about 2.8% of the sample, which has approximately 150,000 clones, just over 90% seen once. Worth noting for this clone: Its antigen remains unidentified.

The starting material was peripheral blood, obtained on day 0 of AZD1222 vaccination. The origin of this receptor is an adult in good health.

In DNA, the CDR3 is TGTGCCAGCAGCTTAGAGAGGAGGAGGACGGACCATTCACCCCTCCACTTT. Protein product: CASSLERRRTDHSPLHF. V is TRBV7-2 and J is TRBJ1-6; D unresolved. The V and J ends lost 1 base and 8 bases respectively, with 18 bases between them. The CDR3 has 17 residues. Germline V gives CDR1 SGHTA, CDR2 FQGNSA.